Described below is a single T cell receptor (beta chain) sequence and its context. Its antigen is not known. This specimen comes from a study of T cells after yellow fever vaccination. Study summary: Each low-cell-number fraction was prepared by means of SMART-Seq v4 Ultra Low Input. Whole-study results and caveats: Only a minor proportion of clonotypes was detected across both CD4 and CD8 compartments. Weaker, the secondary response had a peak occurring faster, on day 5 versus 15. Clones from primary vaccination mostly reappeared after the booster (about 97% CD4, around 90% CD8).

One entry per CDR3 protein results from TCRdb running MiXCR on the 5' RACE reads. Of around 310,000 distinct CDR3 sequences in the sample, 4% to 5.5% were seen once. Sample: PBMCs, taken 15 days after the yellow fever booster vaccination. This receptor was identified in a man younger than 35 who received the YFV17D yellow fever vaccine.

CDR3 in amino acids: CASSLYSEQFF. CDR3 DNA: TGTGCCAGCAGCTTGTATAGTGAGCAGTTCTTC. The rearrangement joins TRBV5-6 to TRBJ2-1; D not certain. Between the trimmed V and J ends, which lost 1 base and 9 bases, there was a span of 5 bases. The CDR3 sequence is 11 residues long. Germline CDR1 SGHDT, CDR2 YYEEEE.